This T cell receptor beta chain comes out of a study of naive and memory T cell subsets. TCR cDNA received a 3' ligated oligonucleotide that carried a UMI. Cells were not sorted; total RNA input targeted about 1 to 1000 ng. Amplification of ligated cDNA took four PCR rounds with SP2 and nested alpha and beta constant primers. Alpha and beta constant region primers primed reverse transcription for blood and skin samples. Using its own MiXCR run on the 5' RACE reads, TCRdb lists one record per CDR3 protein. This sample has about 48,000 distinct CDR3 sequences, with 4.7% found just once. This clonotype was picked up many times. Germline CDR1 is SGHAT and CDR2 is FQNNGV. Unmatched junction bases numbered 5, after V lost 2 bases and J lost 3 bases. CDR3 length equals 17 residues.

The chain combines TRBV11-2 with TRBJ1-6; 9 bases fit TRBD1. This sequence originates from a female donor in good health. CDR3 in amino acids: CASSLLPGQGYNSPLHF. In nucleotides, the CDR3 is TGTGCCAGCAGCTTATTACCGGGACAGGGCTATAATTCACCCCTCCACTTT.